This entry is about one TCR beta chain. The source of the sample is a study of identifying expanded T cells in peripheral blood. Data came from immunoSEQ multiplex PCR; TCRdb stores just in-frame clones and leaves some out. In the table there are approximately 100,000 clones, roughly 85% of which are singletons. The receptor was isolated from a person aged 18-70 years in good health. The sample comprised blood.

The chain's CDR3 is CASSLEKWGTLETQYF. CDR3 sequence (DNA): TGTGCCAGCAGCTTAGAAAAGTGGGGGACCCTAGAGACCCAGTACTTC. The rearrangement joins TRBV7-2 to TRBJ2-5; the D gene could be TRBD1 or TRBD2 (5 bases each). Germline V gene sequence: CDR1 SGHTA, CDR2 FQGNSA. The CDR3 is 16 amino acids. V shed 1 base and J shed 4 bases, with 16 bases lying between them.